This T cell receptor (beta chain) emerged from a study of Graves' ophthalmopathy and Graves' hyperthyroidism. Study-wide results and limits: The model's prediction of ophthalmopathy progression had 70.59% sensitivity and around 72% specificity.

The germline gives CDR1 LGHNA, CDR2 YSLEER. This CDR3 region has 12 residues. Trimming removed 0 bases from V and 8 bases from J, with 7 bases in between. Amplification of the TCR beta CDR3 regions used RNA transcripts (as template). HTBI-primed first-round RT-PCR preceded second-round multiplex PCR. From the multiplex PCR reads, TCRdb called clonotypes with MiXCR, one entry per CDR3 protein. The sample has more than 1,000,000 distinct CDR3 sequences; about two fifths are singletons. In this sample, this clonotype turned up a few times. Its target is not known. The origin of this receptor is an adult man with Graves' hyperthyroidism. The sample taken for sequencing was peripheral blood or thyroid tissue (not recorded which). V is TRBV4-3 and J is TRBJ1-1; no firm D call. DNA of the CDR3: TGCGCCAGCAGCCAAGAGGGGAACGAAGCTTTCTTT. This translates into CASSQEGNEAFF.